This paragraph covers one T cell receptor beta chain sequence. Its antigen is not identified. The data derive from a study of beta chain features in type 1 diabetes. Findings and caveats of the study: Type 1 diabetes patients had moderately but significantly shorter TCRB CDR3s in all four CD4+ subsets.

All of the isolated RNA was reverse transcribed, so expressed TCRB transcripts were sequenced. Assay used: immunoSEQ multiplex PCR; TCRdb lists only in-frame clones, some missing. The repertoire holds 150,000 to 200,000 clones, with 7% to 9.5% as singletons. The V and J ends lost 2 bases and 5 bases respectively, with 2 bases between them. Germline CDR1 and CDR2: SGHKS and YYEKEE (reference sequence). The CDR3 extends over 11 amino acids. About 120 mL of blood, on average, came from one heparinised draw per donor. The chain links TRBV5-5 to TRBJ2-1; D unresolved. Material for sequencing was central memory CD4+ T cells from blood. The sequence was obtained from a young woman with type 1 diabetes. The CDR3: CASSFNNEQFF. The CDR3 DNA reads TGTGCCAGCAGCTTTAACAATGAGCAGTTCTTC.